Listed below are T cell receptor beta chains from one sample, sequenced in a study of blood T cell repertoires in COVID-19. Assay used: immunoSEQ multiplex PCR; TCRdb lists only in-frame clones, some missing. The top ten hold about 12% of the sample, which has about 99,000 clones, 84% seen once. The sample consisted of peripheral blood. Receptor source: a human donor in a cohort sampled during active COVID-19. CDR3s include the opening cysteine and the closing phenylalanine or tryptophan. A D gene is named only where the DNA matches it firmly. Some rows mark clone size as missing; the rest say once, few, many or name a class of expanded clone.

j_call | clone_size | v_call | d_call | cdr3_nt | cdr3_aa
TRBJ1-4 | . | TRBV5-4 | . | TGTGCCAGCAGCTCCAAACTGTCCGGGGGTAGTGAAAAACTGTTTTTT | CASSSKLSGGSEKLFF
TRBJ1-1 | once | TRBV6-5 | . | TGTGCCAGTCGGTTCTCAGGGAACACTGAAGCTTTCTTT | CASRFSGNTEAFF
TRBJ2-7 | . | TRBV5-1 | . | TGCGCCAGCAGCTTGGGGCAGGGGGAGCAGTACTTC | CASSLGQGEQYF
TRBJ2-1 | . | TRBV27 | TRBD1 | TGTGCCAGCAGTCCGCGGACAGGGAGCAATGAGCAGTTCTTC | CASSPRTGSNEQFF
TRBJ1-5 | . | TRBV19 | TRBD1 | TGTGCCAGTAGTTCTTTGACAGGGGCCCTCAATCAGCCCCAGCATTTT | CASSSLTGALNQPQHF
TRBJ2-7 | . | TRBV9 | . | TGTGCCAGCAGCACAGGGAACCTCTACGAGCAGTACTTC | CASSTGNLYEQYF
TRBJ2-7 | . | TRBV5-4 | TRBD1 | TGTGCCAGCAGCCGGACAGGGGGGTCGAGCGAGCAGTACTTC | CASSRTGGSSEQYF
TRBJ2-1 | . | TRBV28 | TRBD2 | TGTGCCAGCAGAAAACCGGGACTAGCGGGGGGCCTTAGCTCCTACAATGAGCAGTTCTTC | CASRKPGLAGGLSSYNEQFF
TRBJ1-2 | . | TRBV3-1/TRBV3-2 | . | TGTGCCAGCAGCCAAGGACTGGCCCAGGGCTACACCTTC | CASSQGLAQGYTF
TRBJ2-3 | . | TRBV28 | . | TGTGCCACCCTCCAGAGCACAGATACGCAGTATTTT | CATLQSTDTQYF
TRBJ1-2 | once | TRBV4-1 | . | TGCGCCAGCAGCCCATCTGTAGGCGCGACAGGAAACTATGGCTACACCTTC | CASSPSVGATGNYGYTF
TRBJ1-1 | . | TRBV6-6 | . | TGTGCCAGCAGTTACGGGACAAAAGAAGCTTTCTTT | CASSYGTKEAFF
TRBJ2-7 | . | TRBV2 | . | TGTGCCAGCAGATGGTCGGCCGGGGGGTACTTC | CASRWSAGGYF
TRBJ2-7 | once | TRBV28 | . | TGTGCCAGCAGTTTAATTCAGGGCGAGCAGTACTTC | CASSLIQGEQYF
TRBJ1-1 | . | TRBV12-3/TRBV12-4 | . | TGTGCCAGCAGTTTTAGCACTGAAGCTTTCTTT | CASSFSTEAFF
TRBJ1-1 | . | TRBV9 | . | TGTGCCAGCAGCGTAGGTGAGAAGAGGGACACTGAAGCTTTCTTT | CASSVGEKRDTEAFF
TRBJ1-6 | . | TRBV7-3 | . | TGTGCCAGCAGCTTAAATGCCCTATCCAATTCACCCCTCCACTTT | CASSLNALSNSPLHF
TRBJ1-1 | . | TRBV9 | . | TGTGCCAGCAGCGTAGGAGGGCCTATGAACACTGAAGCTTTCTTT | CASSVGGPMNTEAFF
TRBJ1-2 | . | TRBV7-8 | TRBD1 | TGTGCCAGCAGCCATGTCCGCCCAGGGGGAAGGGTCGGCGGCTACACCTTC | CASSHVRPGGRVGGYTF
TRBJ1-1 | . | TRBV19 | TRBD1 | TGTGCCACTCAGCCCATACAGGGGTACACTGAAGCTTTCTTT | CATQPIQGYTEAFF
TRBJ1-5 | . | TRBV7-2 | TRBD1 | TGTGCCAGCAGAATTGCACAGGGGGCATCTCAGCCCCAGCATTTT | CASRIAQGASQPQHF
TRBJ2-1 | . | TRBV10-1 | . | TGCGCCAGCAGTGAGTCCCAACTCAATGAGCAGTTCTTC | CASSESQLNEQFF
TRBJ2-7 | . | TRBV5-4 | TRBD1 | TGTGCCAGCCGGGGACAGGGGGCCCCCTACGAGCAGTACTTC | CASRGQGAPYEQYF
TRBJ2-2 | once | TRBV6-1 | . | TGTGCCAGCAGTGAAATGAGGGGGACCGGGGAGCTGTTTTTT | CASSEMRGTGELFF
TRBJ1-5 | few | TRBV5-5 | . | TGTGCCAGCAGCCTGGACACTAGCAATCAGCCCCAGCATTTT | CASSLDTSNQPQHF
TRBJ2-7 | . | TRBV19 | . | TGTGCCAGTAGCCCTGGGACTCCCTACGAGCAGTACTTC | CASSPGTPYEQYF
TRBJ1-5 | . | TRBV6-1 | TRBD1 | TGTGCCAGCAGTGAAAGGGTCAAGGGACAGGCTAATAGCAATCAGCCCCAGCATTTT | CASSERVKGQANSNQPQHF
TRBJ1-1 | . | TRBV15 | . | TGTGCCACCAGCAGAGATTACGCGGGAACTGAAGCTTTCTTT | CATSRDYAGTEAFF
TRBJ1-5 | . | TRBV25-1 | TRBD1 | TGTGCCAGCAGTCGACAGGGCCTTCAGCCCCAGCATTTT | CASSRQGLQPQHF
TRBJ2-7 | . | TRBV7-9 | TRBD1 | TGTGCCAGCAGACCCACAGGGGGTTACGAGCAGTACTTC | CASRPTGGYEQYF
TRBJ1-3 | . | TRBV25-1 | . | TGTGCCAGCCGCGGCTCTGGAAACACCATATATTTT | CASRGSGNTIYF
TRBJ2-5 | . | TRBV24-1 | TRBD1 | TGTGCCACCAGTGATCCCGGACAGGGAGAGACCCAGTACTTC | CATSDPGQGETQYF
TRBJ1-1 | . | TRBV5-1 | . | TGCGCCAGCAGCTTGGGTCTGGGGGCTCCAGCTTTCTTT | CASSLGLGAPAFF
TRBJ2-1 | once | TRBV4-2 | . | TGTGCCAGCAGCCCTGGACTGGCGACCTACAATGAGCAGTTCTTC | CASSPGLATYNEQFF
TRBJ1-2 | . | TRBV7-9 | . | TGTGCCAGCAGCTTATTGAGACCGGGGGAGGATGGCTACACCTTC | CASSLLRPGEDGYTF
TRBJ2-4 | . | TRBV5-1 | . | TGCGCCAGCAGCTTGGCCGGGGGTGACAACATTCAGTACTTC | CASSLAGGDNIQYF
TRBJ1-1 | . | TRBV7-9 | TRBD1 | TGTGCCAGCAGCTTAGCGGGATACAGGGGCATGAACACTGAAGCTTTCTTT | CASSLAGYRGMNTEAFF
TRBJ2-3 | . | TRBV9 | . | TGTGCCAGCAGCGTCCGGGACGGGAGTAGCACAGATACGCAGTATTTT | CASSVRDGSSTDTQYF
TRBJ1-2 | . | TRBV5-1 | . | TGCGCCAGCAGCCCACAGGGTTCTATCGAAGTCTACACCTTC | CASSPQGSIEVYTF
TRBJ1-3 | . | TRBV3-1/TRBV3-2 | TRBD1 | TGTGCCAGCAGCCATCGGCCCCAGGGGGTGGAGGGAAACACCATATATTTT | CASSHRPQGVEGNTIYF
TRBJ1-3 | . | TRBV28 | . | TGTGCCAGTCGCGCTCAGGGATACTCTGGAAACACCATATATTTT | CASRAQGYSGNTIYF
TRBJ1-1 | . | TRBV5-4 | . | TGTGCCAGCAGGGAAGATCGGGGTTCGACTGAAGCTTTCTTT | CASREDRGSTEAFF
TRBJ1-4 | . | TRBV2 | . | TGTGCCAGCAGTGAAGTCGCAGGGCCTAATGAAAAACTGTTTTTT | CASSEVAGPNEKLFF
TRBJ1-2 | . | TRBV2 | . | TGTGCCAGCAGTGGCCCCAAAGTACTTTTATATGGCTACACCTTC | CASSGPKVLLYGYTF
TRBJ1-2 | . | TRBV5-1 | TRBD1 | TGCGCCAGCAGCTTGGAGGGTGGGACAGCAGACGGCTACACCTTC | CASSLEGGTADGYTF
TRBJ2-3 | . | TRBV7-6 | . | TGTGCCAGCAGCTTAGAAACGGGGGGCCCAGATACGCAGTATTTT | CASSLETGGPDTQYF
TRBJ1-6 | . | TRBV7-5 | . | TGTGTCAGAAGCTTAGCGCTGTCAGGGGGCCACAATTCACCCCTCCACTTT | CVRSLALSGGHNSPLHF
TRBJ2-2 | . | TRBV27 | . | TGTGCCAGCAGTTTAGGAGTCGGCACCGGGGAGCTGTTTTTT | CASSLGVGTGELFF
TRBJ1-5 | . | TRBV10-3 | . | TGTGCCATCTGGGATCGGGGTCAGCCCCAGCATTTT | CAIWDRGQPQHF
TRBJ1-1 | . | TRBV10-3 | TRBD1 | TGTGCCATCAGTGAGCCCCCGGGACAGATATTGAACACTGAAGCTTTCTTT | CAISEPPGQILNTEAFF